This T cell receptor (beta chain) was recorded in a study of blood T cell repertoires in COVID-19. In the original analysis: The authors estimated nucleated cell counts from reference gene primer amplification. The data were produced by immunoSEQ multiplex PCR, yet TCRdb's version contains in-frame clones alone and is incomplete. From that table come the V and J calls and clone size; the DNA was used to work out D and trimming. The table lists fewer than 300,000 clones, over 75% of them singletons. Seattle patients were enrolled while actively infected and followed longitudinally. With 4 bases removed from V and 3 bases from J, the gap between germline ends came to 10 bases. This CDR3 spans 14 amino acids. CDR1 and CDR2 from the germline V gene are GTSNPN and SVGIG (reference sequence).

The chain joins TRBV30 to TRBJ1-6; possible D gene TRBD1, 6 bases. The TCR comes from a human donor with COVID-19, enrolled during active disease. The donor label of this sample is uncertain. The sequenced material came from peripheral blood. The CDR3 region has the DNA TGTGCCTGGAAAGACAGGAGCTATAATTCACCCCTCCACTTT. Protein product: CAWKDRSYNSPLHF.